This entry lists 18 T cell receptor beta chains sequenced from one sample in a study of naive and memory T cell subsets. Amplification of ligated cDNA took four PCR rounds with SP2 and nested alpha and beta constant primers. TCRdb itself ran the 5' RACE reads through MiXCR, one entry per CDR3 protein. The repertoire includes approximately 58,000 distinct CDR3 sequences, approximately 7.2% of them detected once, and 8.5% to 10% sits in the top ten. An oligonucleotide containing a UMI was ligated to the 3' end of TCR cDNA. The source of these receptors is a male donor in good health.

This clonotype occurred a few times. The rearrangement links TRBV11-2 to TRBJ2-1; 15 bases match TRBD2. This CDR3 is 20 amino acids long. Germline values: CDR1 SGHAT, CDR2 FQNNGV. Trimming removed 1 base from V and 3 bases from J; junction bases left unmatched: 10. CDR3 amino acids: CASSLVGWGLAGGGYNEQFF. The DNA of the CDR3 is TGTGCCAGCAGCTTAGTCGGGTGGGGACTAGCGGGGGGTGGCTACAATGAGCAGTTCTTC.

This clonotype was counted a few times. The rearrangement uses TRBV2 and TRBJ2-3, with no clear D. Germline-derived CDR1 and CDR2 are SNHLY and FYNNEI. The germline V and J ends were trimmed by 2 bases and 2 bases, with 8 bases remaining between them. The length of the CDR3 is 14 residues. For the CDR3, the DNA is TGTGCCAGCAGTGAACTGGCGACCACAGATACGCAGTATTTT. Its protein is CASSELATTDTQYF.

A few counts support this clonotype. In DNA form, the CDR3 reads TGTGCCAGCAGCTTAGCTAGCGGGAGTACAGACTACGAGCAGTACTTC. It encodes CASSLASGSTDYEQYF. The chain carries TRBV7-6 and TRBJ2-7; 9 positions match TRBD2. This CDR3 has 16 amino acids. J lost 3 bases, V lost 0 bases, and 6 bases had no gene match. Germline assignment: CDR1 SGHVS and CDR2 FNYEAQ.

Here the CDR3 DNA reads TGCGCCAGCAGCTTACTACCGGACAACTCCTACAATGAGCAGTTCTTC. This codes for CASSLLPDNSYNEQFF. The chain carries TRBV5-1 and TRBJ2-1; D is possibly TRBD1 (5 bases). V was trimmed by 2 bases and J by 0 bases, leaving 12 bases between them. This CDR3 is 16 amino acids long. The germline CDR1 and CDR2 sequences are SGHRS and YFSETQ.

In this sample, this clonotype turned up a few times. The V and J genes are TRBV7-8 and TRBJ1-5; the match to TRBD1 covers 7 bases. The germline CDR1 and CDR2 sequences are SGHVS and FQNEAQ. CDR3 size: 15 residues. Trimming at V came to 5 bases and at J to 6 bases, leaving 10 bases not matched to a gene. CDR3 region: CASSHLRQGPQPQHF. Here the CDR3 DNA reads TGTGCCAGCAGCCATCTCAGACAGGGTCCTCAGCCCCAGCATTTT.

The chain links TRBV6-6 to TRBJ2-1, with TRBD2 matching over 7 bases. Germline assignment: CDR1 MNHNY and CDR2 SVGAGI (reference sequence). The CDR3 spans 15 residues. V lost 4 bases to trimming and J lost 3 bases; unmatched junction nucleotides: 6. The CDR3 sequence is CASSSTSVYYNEQFF. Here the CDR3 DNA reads TGTGCCAGCAGTTCAACTAGCGTGTACTACAATGAGCAGTTCTTC.

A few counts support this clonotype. Here the CDR3 reads CASSQDARGETQYF. CDR3 DNA: TGTGCCAGCAGCCAAGACGCTAGGGGGGAGACCCAGTACTTC. The J gene is TRBJ2-5, the V gene TRBV3-1; D perhaps matches TRBD1 (6 bases). This CDR3 has 14 residues. V lost 0 bases to trimming and J lost 5 bases, with 10 bases between them. CDR1 and CDR2 from the germline V gene are LGHDT and YNNKEL (reference sequence).

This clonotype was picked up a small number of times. This CDR3 reads CASSTGDWGYTF. The CDR3 DNA sequence: TGTGCCAGCAGTACAGGGGATTGGGGCTACACCTTC. This chain uses TRBV28 with TRBJ1-2; 7 positions agree with TRBD1. V shed 5 bases, J shed 8 bases, and the junction held 5 bases outside the gene matches. From germline, CDR1 is MDHEN and CDR2 SYDVKM. The CDR3 runs 12 residues.

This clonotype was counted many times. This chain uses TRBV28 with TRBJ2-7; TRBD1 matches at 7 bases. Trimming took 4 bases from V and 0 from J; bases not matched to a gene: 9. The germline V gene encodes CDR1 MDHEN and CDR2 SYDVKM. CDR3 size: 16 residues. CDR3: CASSSSGTAISYEQYF. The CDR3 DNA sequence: TGTGCCAGCAGTTCGTCCGGGACAGCAATCTCCTACGAGCAGTACTTC.

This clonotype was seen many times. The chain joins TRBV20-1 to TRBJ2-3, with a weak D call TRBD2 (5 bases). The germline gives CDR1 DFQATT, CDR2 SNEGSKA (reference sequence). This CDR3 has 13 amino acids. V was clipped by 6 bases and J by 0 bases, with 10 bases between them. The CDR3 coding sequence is TGCAGTGCCCAGAGGGTGAGCACAGATACGCAGTATTTT. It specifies CSAQRVSTDTQYF.

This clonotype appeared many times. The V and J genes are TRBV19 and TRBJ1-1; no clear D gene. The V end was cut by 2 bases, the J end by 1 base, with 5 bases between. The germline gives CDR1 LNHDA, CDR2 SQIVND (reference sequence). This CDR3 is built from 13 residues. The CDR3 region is CASSIHRNTEAFF. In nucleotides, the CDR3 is TGTGCCAGTAGTATACACAGGAACACTGAAGCTTTCTTT.

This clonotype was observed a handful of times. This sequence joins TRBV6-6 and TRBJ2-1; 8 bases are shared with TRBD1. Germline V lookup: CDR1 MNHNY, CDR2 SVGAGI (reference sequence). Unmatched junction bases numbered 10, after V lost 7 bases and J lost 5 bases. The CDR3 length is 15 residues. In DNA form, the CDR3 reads TGTGCCAGCACCAAGAGGGGACAGGAGAACAATGAGCAGTTCTTC. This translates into CASTKRGQENNEQFF.

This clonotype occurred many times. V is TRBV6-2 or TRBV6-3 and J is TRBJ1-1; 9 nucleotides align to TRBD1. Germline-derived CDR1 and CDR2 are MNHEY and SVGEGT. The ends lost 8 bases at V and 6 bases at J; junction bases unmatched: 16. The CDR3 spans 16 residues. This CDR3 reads CASSTRDRAFEAEAFF. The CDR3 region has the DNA TGTGCCAGCTCGACGAGGGACAGGGCCTTCGAGGCTGAAGCTTTCTTT.

The chain's CDR3 is CASGIGGTNEKLFF. The CDR3, as DNA: TGCGCCAGTGGGATAGGGGGAACTAATGAAAAACTGTTTTTT. The chain carries TRBV5-1 and TRBJ1-4; perhaps TRBD1 as D (6 bases). V dropped 8 bases and J dropped 1 base, with 12 bases sitting between them. Germline loops: CDR1 SGHRS, CDR2 YFSETQ. The CDR3 has 14 amino acids.

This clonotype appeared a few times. CDR3 sequence (DNA): TGTGCCACCAGTGACTTCGCCCAGGGTGAGGAGACCCAGTACTTC. This encodes CATSDFAQGEETQYF. V usage is TRBV24-1 and J usage is TRBJ2-5, with D perhaps TRBD1 (5 bases). Germline CDR1 is KGHDR and CDR2 is SFDVKD. Trimming took off 4 bases at V and 5 bases at J, with 16 bases between the two ends. CDR3 length: 15 residues.

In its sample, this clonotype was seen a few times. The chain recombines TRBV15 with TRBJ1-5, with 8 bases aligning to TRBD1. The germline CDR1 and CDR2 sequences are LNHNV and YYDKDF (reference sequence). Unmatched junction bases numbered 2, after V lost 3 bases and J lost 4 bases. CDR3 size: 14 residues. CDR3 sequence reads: CATSRGQANQPQHF. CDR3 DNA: TGTGCCACCAGCAGGGGACAGGCTAATCAGCCCCAGCATTTT.

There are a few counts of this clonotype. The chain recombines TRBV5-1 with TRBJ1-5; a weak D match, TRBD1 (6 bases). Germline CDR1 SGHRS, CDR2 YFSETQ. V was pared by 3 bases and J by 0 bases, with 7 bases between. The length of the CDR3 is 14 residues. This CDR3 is CASSSGDSNQPQHF. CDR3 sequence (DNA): TGCGCCAGCAGCTCAGGGGATAGCAATCAGCCCCAGCATTTT.

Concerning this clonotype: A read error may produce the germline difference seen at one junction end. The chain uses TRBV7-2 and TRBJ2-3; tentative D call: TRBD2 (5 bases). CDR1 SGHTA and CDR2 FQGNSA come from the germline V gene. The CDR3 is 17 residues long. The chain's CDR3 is CASSLRVTGFPTDKQYF. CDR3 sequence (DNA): TGTGCCAGCAGCTTAAGGGTAACGGGGTTTCCCACAGATAAGCAGTATTTT.